Listed below are T cell receptor beta chains from one sample, sequenced in a study of OX40 agonist ivuxolimab in advanced cancers. The data were produced by immunoSEQ multiplex PCR, yet TCRdb's version contains in-frame clones alone and is incomplete. The repertoire holds around 90,000 clones, about 94% seen once, with roughly 1.1% in the top ten. The starting material was CD4+ or CD8+ T cells sorted from blood, obtained in a trial of the OX40 agonist ivuxolimab. These receptors originate from an adult with an advanced solid tumor such as melanoma, head and neck, liver or kidney cancer. CDR3s include the opening cysteine and the closing phenylalanine or tryptophan. The order of the fields is D gene, J gene, clone size, V gene, CDR3 DNA, CDR3 protein. A D gene is named only where the DNA matches it firmly. The listing skips clone size in some rows; elsewhere it reads once, few, many or a size class.

D: -
J: TRBJ1-1
size: -
V: TRBV30
DNA: TGTGCCTGGAGTAACGCAGGAAACACTGAAGCTTTCTTT
CDR3: CAWSNAGNTEAFF

D: -
J: TRBJ1-2
size: once
V: TRBV30
DNA: TGTGCCTGGAGTGGATACAGATTCTATGGCTACACCTTC
CDR3: CAWSGYRFYGYTF

D: -
J: TRBJ2-5
size: -
V: TRBV5-4
DNA: TGTGCCAGCAGCCGCGGGACAGACCAAGAGACCCAGTACTTC
CDR3: CASSRGTDQETQYF

D: -
J: TRBJ1-4
size: -
V: TRBV5-1
DNA: TGCGCCAGCAGCTTGGATCAGGGAACTTCTGAAAAACTGTTTTTT
CDR3: CASSLDQGTSEKLFF

D: TRBD2
J: TRBJ2-7
size: -
V: TRBV2
DNA: TGTGCCACACTGACTAGCGGGAGGGTCGGAGAGCAGTACTTC
CDR3: CATLTSGRVGEQYF

D: TRBD1
J: TRBJ2-7
size: -
V: TRBV23-1
DNA: TGCGCCAGCAGTCAACCGGGACAGGGGTCCTACGAGCAGTACTTC
CDR3: CASSQPGQGSYEQYF

D: -
J: TRBJ2-7
size: -
V: TRBV4-2
DNA: TGTGCCAGCAGCCAAGCTCGGACCTACGAGCAGTACTTC
CDR3: CASSQARTYEQYF

D: -
J: TRBJ1-5
size: -
V: TRBV19
DNA: TGTGCCAGTAGTATACACGATAGCAATCAGCCCCAGCATTTT
CDR3: CASSIHDSNQPQHF

D: -
J: TRBJ2-1
size: -
V: TRBV5-4
DNA: TGTGCCAGCAGCTTACTAGTAATCCACAATGAGCAGTTCTTC
CDR3: CASSLLVIHNEQFF

D: -
J: TRBJ1-4
size: -
V: TRBV25-1
DNA: TGTGCCAGCTCTCGGCTAGGGGGTAATCTGTTTTTT
CDR3: CASSRLGGNLFF

D: -
J: TRBJ2-3
size: -
V: TRBV6-5
DNA: TGTGCCAGCCGAAAAGCGGGCATAACAGATACGCAGTATTTT
CDR3: CASRKAGITDTQYF

D: TRBD2
J: TRBJ2-3
size: -
V: TRBV4-2
DNA: TGTGCCAGCAGCCTCGTCCCAGCGGGAGGGTCAGATACGCAGTATTTT
CDR3: CASSLVPAGGSDTQYF

D: -
J: TRBJ2-7
size: -
V: TRBV7-3
DNA: TGTGCCAGCAGCACCGGTTTGGGCTACGAGCAGTACTTC
CDR3: CASSTGLGYEQYF

D: TRBD2
J: TRBJ2-1
size: -
V: TRBV28
DNA: TGTGCCAGCAGTCTCGGGACTAGGGCCAATGAGCAGTTCTTC
CDR3: CASSLGTRANEQFF

D: TRBD2
J: TRBJ2-2
size: -
V: TRBV30
DNA: TGTGCCTGGAGTGTTTATGCCGGGGGGACCGGGGAGCTGTTTTTT
CDR3: CAWSVYAGGTGELFF

D: -
J: TRBJ2-7
size: once
V: TRBV21-1
DNA: TGTGCCAGCAGGTCCCCGGCTAGCGGGAGGCCAACTTGGGTCGGCGAGCAGTACTTC
CDR3: CASRSPASGRPTWVGEQYF

D: -
J: TRBJ1-2
size: -
V: TRBV5-1
DNA: TGCGCCAGCAGCTTGGATGAGGGGCTTGGGTATGGCTACACCTTC
CDR3: CASSLDEGLGYGYTF

D: -
J: TRBJ1-4
size: -
V: TRBV18
DNA: TGTGCCAGCTCACCAGGGATTTTTACTAATGAAAAACTGTTTTTT
CDR3: CASSPGIFTNEKLFF

D: TRBD2
J: TRBJ2-3
size: -
V: TRBV11-3
DNA: TGTGCCAGCAGCTTTATGGGACCCTCCGCCGGGAGGACAGATACGCAGTATTTT
CDR3: CASSFMGPSAGRTDTQYF

D: -
J: TRBJ1-2
size: -
V: TRBV7-9
DNA: TGTGCCAGCAGCCCCGACAGCTTCTATGGCTACACCTTC
CDR3: CASSPDSFYGYTF

D: -
J: TRBJ2-4
size: once
V: TRBV5-1
DNA: TGCGCCAGCAGCTTAGTCCCAGCCAAAAACATTCAGTACTTC
CDR3: CASSLVPAKNIQYF

D: -
J: TRBJ2-7
size: few
V: TRBV19
DNA: TGTGCCAGTAGTAAACAGGGTTCCTACGAGCAGTACTTC
CDR3: CASSKQGSYEQYF

D: -
J: TRBJ2-1
size: -
V: TRBV10-3
DNA: TGTGCCACCACGGGGGTGCTCAACGATGAGCAGTTCTTC
CDR3: CATTGVLNDEQFF

D: -
J: TRBJ2-7
size: -
V: TRBV9
DNA: TGTGCCAGCAGCGTAGAATCAGGGTGGGGCGAGCAGTACTTC
CDR3: CASSVESGWGEQYF

D: -
J: TRBJ1-1
size: -
V: TRBV4-3
DNA: TGCGCCAGCAGCCCTATGGGGGGATCCGCCACTGAAGCTTTCTTT
CDR3: CASSPMGGSATEAFF

D: -
J: TRBJ1-3
size: -
V: TRBV7-6
DNA: TGTGCCAGCAGCCCCACCGGGGGAGACACCATATATTTT
CDR3: CASSPTGGDTIYF

D: -
J: TRBJ1-1
size: once
V: TRBV6-1
DNA: TGTGCCAGCAGTGTAGACCGCATTGGGCCCAGTGGGGCTTTCTTT
CDR3: CASSVDRIGPSGAFF

D: -
J: TRBJ1-4
size: -
V: TRBV2
DNA: TGTGCCAGCAGGTTACAAGTAACTAATGAAAAACTGTTTTTT
CDR3: CASRLQVTNEKLFF

D: -
J: TRBJ1-1
size: -
V: TRBV6-5
DNA: TGTGCCAGCAGTCCCGGGACGGTTAACACTGAAGCTTTCTTT
CDR3: CASSPGTVNTEAFF

D: -
J: TRBJ2-6
size: once
V: TRBV6-1
DNA: TGTGCCAGCCTTTCTATCTCTGGGGCCAACGTCCTGACTTTC
CDR3: CASLSISGANVLTF

D: -
J: TRBJ1-2
size: -
V: TRBV19
DNA: TGTGCCAGTGGCGTCACAGTCAACTATGGCTACACCTTC
CDR3: CASGVTVNYGYTF

D: -
J: TRBJ1-5
size: -
V: TRBV28
DNA: TGTGCCAGCAGTTTCTTTAATCAGCCCCAGCATTTT
CDR3: CASSFFNQPQHF

D: -
J: TRBJ2-2
size: -
V: TRBV10-1
DNA: TGCGCCAGCAGTCCCCAAAGGACCGGGGAGCTGTTTTTT
CDR3: CASSPQRTGELFF